These 25 T cell receptor beta chains were all obtained from the same sample, sequenced in a study of OX40 agonist ivuxolimab in advanced cancers. Only in-frame clones appear in the TCRdb table, and some are missing; sequencing was by immunoSEQ multiplex PCR. The sample consists of approximately 30,000 clones, 84% of them appearing once. The input for sequencing was CD4+ or CD8+ T cells sorted from blood, taken in a trial of the OX40 agonist ivuxolimab. These receptors were taken from an adult with an advanced solid tumor such as melanoma, head and neck, liver or kidney cancer.

The J gene is TRBJ1-2, the V gene TRBV7-2, with 7 positions matching TRBD1. The CDR3 extends over 16 amino acids. The trim removed 5 bases at V and 3 bases at J, leaving 12 bases unmatched. Per germline, CDR1 SGHTA and CDR2 FQGNSA. In DNA, the CDR3 is TGTGCCAGCAGCGCACTGGGACAGCCACCCGACTATGGCTACACCTTC. This translates into CASSALGQPPDYGYTF.

The chain carries TRBV6-1 and TRBJ2-2; no definite D call. CDR1 and CDR2 (germline): MNHNS, SASEGT. V gave up 1 base and J gave up 1 base, with 10 bases separating them. This CDR3 has 16 amino acids. For the CDR3, the DNA is TGTGCCAGCAGTGAAGGTCGACGCCTGAACACCGGGGAGCTGTTTTTT. Translated, it gives CASSEGRRLNTGELFF.

The chain joins TRBV28 to TRBJ2-5; TRBD2 matches at 8 bases. Germline CDR1 is MDHEN and CDR2 is SYDVKM. The V gene end was trimmed by 1 base and the J gene end by 6 bases; junction bases not matched to a gene: 1. There are 13 residues in the CDR3. The CDR3 loop is CASSLSSGQTQYF. The CDR3 nucleotides read TGTGCCAGCAGTTTATCTAGCGGGCAGACCCAGTACTTC.

This clone was picked up a small number of times. This rearrangement joins TRBV28 to TRBJ2-1, with D uncertain. Trimming stripped 6 bases from V and 4 bases from J, with 7 bases between. The CDR3 extends over 12 amino acids. CDR1 is MDHEN, CDR2 SYDVKM, per germline. This chain's CDR3 is CASRDLYNEQFF. In nucleotides, the CDR3 is TGTGCCAGCAGAGACCTTTACAATGAGCAGTTCTTC.

This chain joins TRBV5-1 and TRBJ2-7; D remains ambiguous. Germline V CDR1 and CDR2: SGHRS, YFSETQ. The V and J ends lost 1 base and 2 bases respectively, with 13 bases between them. The CDR3 loop spans 15 amino acids. The CDR3 DNA reads as TGCGCCAGCAGCTTGCACCCAAACTGGCCCTACGAGCAGTACTTC. It encodes CASSLHPNWPYEQYF.

The V gene is TRBV5-6, the J gene TRBJ2-1; D is undetermined. CDR3 length equals 12 residues. V was clipped by 0 bases and J by 10 bases, with 8 bases between them. Germline assignment: CDR1 SGHDT and CDR2 YYEEEE. CDR3 nucleotide sequence: TGTGCCAGCAGCTTGGGGACCCGCGAGCAGTTCTTC. Its protein is CASSLGTREQFF.

The J gene is TRBJ2-2, the V gene TRBV19, with 13 bases matching TRBD2. This CDR3 region has 18 residues. Germline V CDR1 and CDR2: LNHDA, SQIVND (reference sequence). V was pared by 3 bases and J by 1 base, with 5 bases of the junction left unmatched. CDR3 sequence reads: CASSIVLAGGENTGELFF. The CDR3 nucleotides read TGTGCCAGTAGTATCGTACTAGCGGGAGGGGAGAACACCGGGGAGCTGTTTTTT.

The gene calls are TRBV19 and TRBJ2-5; D is possibly TRBD1 or TRBD2 (7 bases each). This CDR3 has 14 residues. V was clipped by 5 bases and J by 5 bases, with 15 bases between them. The V gene's germline CDR1 is LNHDA and CDR2 SQIVND (reference sequence). The CDR3 DNA reads TGTGCCAGTAGTCCAACAGGGGAGGGGGAGACCCAGTACTTC. It codes for CASSPTGEGETQYF.

V is TRBV28 and J is TRBJ2-7; tentative D call: TRBD2 (7 bases). V was pared by 3 bases and J by 4 bases, with 13 bases between. The germline V gene encodes CDR1 MDHEN and CDR2 SYDVKM. The CDR3 is 14 amino acids. The CDR3 nucleotides are TGTGCCAGCAGTTTGGCGGGGGCGCAGTACGAGCAGTACTTC. Its protein is CASSLAGAQYEQYF.

This chain joins TRBV7-3 and TRBJ2-3; 7 bases align to TRBD2. The germline gives CDR1 SGHTA, CDR2 FQGTGA. There are 16 residues in the CDR3. Germline trimming cut 1 base from V and 0 bases from J; bases unmatched to any gene: 4. The CDR3 spells CASSLSGGRSTDTQYF. The CDR3 nucleotides are TGTGCCAGCAGCTTAAGTGGCGGGAGAAGCACAGATACGCAGTATTTT.

This chain joins TRBV20-1 and TRBJ1-1, with 9 bases lining up with TRBD1. The CDR3 has 11 residues. Germline CDR1 is DFQATT and CDR2 is SNEGSKA (reference sequence). V lost 5 bases and J lost 10; bases outside the gene matches: 5. The CDR3 region is CSAVDRGSAFF. The CDR3 nucleotides are TGCAGTGCTGTGGACAGGGGCTCAGCTTTCTTT.

This clone was counted between two and nine times. The chain recombines TRBV7-9 with TRBJ2-1; D possibly corresponds to TRBD2 (6 bases). The germline CDR1 and CDR2 sequences are SEHNR and FQNEAQ (reference sequence). This CDR3 has 13 residues. With 3 bases removed from V and 8 bases from J, the gap between germline ends came to 11 bases. CDR3 region: CASSFGGWDEQFF. Written as DNA, the CDR3 is TGTGCCAGCAGCTTCGGGGGATGGGATGAGCAGTTCTTC.

The chain joins TRBV7-9 to TRBJ2-3; D gene unclear. Per the germline V gene, CDR1 is SEHNR and CDR2 is FQNEAQ (reference sequence). The CDR3 is made up of 13 amino acids. V lost 6 bases and J 3 bases, leaving 10 bases between the germline ends. The CDR3 region is CASRPEVTDTQYF. CDR3 nucleotide sequence: TGTGCCAGCAGACCAGAGGTAACAGATACGCAGTATTTT.

The chain has TRBV27 and TRBJ2-2, with D perhaps being TRBD1 or TRBD2 (6 bases each). Per germline, CDR1 MNHEY and CDR2 SMNVEV (reference sequence). Trimming shortened V by 0 bases and J by 5 bases, and 16 bases separated the two germline ends. The CDR3 spans 17 residues. This CDR3 reads CASSLSKGGARTGELFF. CDR3 nucleotide sequence: TGTGCCAGCAGTTTATCGAAGGGGGGCGCCCGGACCGGGGAGCTGTTTTTT.

J is TRBJ1-2 and V is TRBV11-2, with TRBD1 as a possible D gene (6 bases). Germline V CDR1 and CDR2: SGHAT, FQNNGV. V dropped 5 bases and J dropped 1 base, with 11 bases sitting between them. CDR3 length equals 14 residues. This chain's CDR3 is CASSPWTVNYGYTF. The CDR3, as DNA: TGTGCCAGCAGCCCCTGGACAGTTAACTATGGCTACACCTTC.

V usage is TRBV5-1 and J usage is TRBJ2-1; 8 nucleotides agree with TRBD2. CDR1 and CDR2 from the germline V gene are SGHRS and YFSETQ. The CDR3 totals 15 residues. The trim removed 4 bases at V and 4 bases at J, leaving 7 bases unmatched. The CDR3 sequence: CASSKAAGVYNEQFF. The CDR3 coding sequence is TGCGCCAGCAGCAAAGCAGCGGGAGTATACAATGAGCAGTTCTTC.

The chain couples TRBV7-9 to TRBJ1-1; tentative D call: TRBD1 (5 bases). Trimming stripped 5 bases from V and 4 bases from J, with 14 bases between. CDR1 and CDR2 from the germline V gene are SEHNR and FQNEAQ (reference sequence). The CDR3 consists of 14 residues. The CDR3: CASSPTSGGTEAFF. Written as DNA, the CDR3 is TGTGCCAGCAGCCCCACGTCGGGGGGCACTGAAGCTTTCTTT.

This clone was detected many times. This chain uses TRBV21-1 with TRBJ2-1; the table's D gene call, TRBD1, was not cross checked with the DNA. TRBV21-1 is a recognized pseudogene. The CDR3 consists of 12 residues. As DNA, the CDR3 is TGTGCCAGCACCAACAGGTACAATGAGCAGTTCTTC. This sequence encodes CASTNRYNEQFF.

This clone was detected once. The genes are TRBV4-3 and TRBJ1-1; 8 bases agree with TRBD1. In germline, CDR1 is LGHNA, CDR2 YSLEER. The junction had 9 bases not matched to a gene; V was cut back by 1 base and J by 5 bases. The CDR3 totals 16 residues. Here the CDR3 DNA reads TGCGCCAGCAGCCAAGGGGCCGGGACAGGTGGAACTGAAGCTTTCTTT. Amino acids: CASSQGAGTGGTEAFF.

This chain links TRBV27 with TRBJ1-1, with 7 bases that match TRBD1. This CDR3 is 11 amino acids long. Germline V gene data show CDR1 as MNHEY and CDR2 as SMNVEV (reference sequence). V lost 5 bases, J lost 9 bases, and 3 bases stayed unmatched. The CDR3 loop is CASSGGQKAFF. CDR3 DNA sequence: TGTGCCAGCAGTGGGGGACAGAAAGCTTTCTTT.

The gene calls are TRBV2 and TRBJ1-1, with D possibly TRBD1 on 5 matching bases. The CDR3 has 18 residues. Trimming cost V 2 bases and J 0 bases, with 19 bases left between them. Germline CDR1 and CDR2: SNHLY and FYNNEI. CDR3 loop: CASSESFRGREVNTEAFF. The CDR3 DNA reads as TGTGCCAGCAGTGAATCGTTTCGGGGCAGGGAAGTGAACACTGAAGCTTTCTTT.

The chain combines TRBV5-1 with TRBJ1-3; unclear D gene. V was shortened by 0 bases and J by 0 bases, with 13 bases between the two germline ends. Germline-derived CDR1 and CDR2 are SGHRS and YFSETQ. The CDR3 is made up of 17 amino acids. The CDR3 DNA sequence: TGCGCCAGCAGCTTGGGTGCCGAATTGAGCTCTGGAAACACCATATATTTT. Translation: CASSLGAELSSGNTIYF.

The chain recombines TRBV19 with TRBJ2-3; TRBD2 matches at 9 bases. The CDR3 has 15 amino acids. Trimming removed 6 bases from V and 2 bases from J; junction bases left unmatched: 6. Germline V CDR1 and CDR2: LNHDA, SQIVND (reference sequence). The CDR3 bases are TGTGCCAGTAGCTGGACTAGCGAACTCACAGATACGCAGTATTTT. It translates to CASSWTSELTDTQYF.

The chain carries TRBV5-1 and TRBJ2-7; 8 bases agree with TRBD1. V dropped 0 bases and J dropped 0; count of bases not matched to a gene: 8. Germline lookup yields CDR1 SGHRS and CDR2 YFSETQ. The CDR3 loop spans 17 amino acids. Here the CDR3 reads CASSLAPGQEISYEQYF. The CDR3 DNA sequence: TGCGCCAGCAGCTTGGCCCCGGGACAGGAGATCTCCTACGAGCAGTACTTC. Full variable domain (remainder filled in from reference TRBV5-1 and TRBJ2-7): KAGVTQTPRYLIKTRGQQVTLSCSPISGHRSVSWYQQTPGQGLQFLFEYFSETQRNKGNFPGRFSGRQFSNSRSEMNVSTLELGDSALYLCASSLAPGQEISYEQYFGPGTRLTVT.

The chain carries TRBV9 and TRBJ2-1, with a weak D call TRBD1 (5 bases). Germline V gene data show CDR1 as SGDLS and CDR2 as YYNGEE. Trimming removed 0 bases from V and 6 bases from J, with 16 bases in between. The CDR3 contains 16 residues. In DNA form, the CDR3 reads TGTGCCAGCAGCGTAGCTGGCCAGGGTTGGGCCAATGAGCAGTTCTTC. It codes for CASSVAGQGWANEQFF. Drawing the rest from reference TRBV9 and TRBJ2-1, the complete variable domain is DSGVTQTPKHLITATGQRVTLRCSPRSGDLSVYWYQQSLDQGLQFLIQYYNGEERAKGNILERFSAQQFPDLHSELNLSSLELGDSALYFCASSVAGQGWANEQFFGPGTRLTVL.